This TCR beta chain derives from a study of shared clonotypes between healthy human individuals. General study findings and limits: Represented genetic and exposure-history diversity was restricted by having few donors.

Between the trimmed V and J ends, which lost 2 bases and 2 bases, there was a span of 14 bases. CDR1 is SGHRS, CDR2 YFSETQ, per germline. This CDR3 contains 16 residues. Profiled with immunoSEQ multiplex PCR; TCRdb holds only in-frame clones, not every one. The repertoire holds around 500,000 clones, with 60% to 80% as singletons. Worth noting for this clone: Its target is unknown.

The rearrangement joins TRBV5-1 to TRBJ2-1; TRBD2 might be the D (6 bases). The sequence came from a woman between 40 and 50 years old in good health. Some clones in this sample may be carry-over from other donors' samples. The sequencing sample was made of PBMCs. The CDR3 here is CASSLTGTSTYNEQFF. CDR3 in DNA: TGCGCCAGCAGCTTAACCGGGACTTCAACCTACAATGAGCAGTTCTTC.